The 25 T cell receptor beta chains presented below share a single source sample, sequenced in a study of blood T cell repertoires in COVID-19. Here immunoSEQ multiplex PCR was the method, and the copy in TCRdb shows in-frame clones only, minus some. The table records 230,000 or so clones, 80% to 90% of them present only once. The specimen was peripheral blood. The source of these receptors is a woman of 80 years or more with COVID-19, enrolled during active disease.

V usage is TRBV6-2 or TRBV6-3 and J usage is TRBJ1-2, with a weak D call TRBD1 (5 bases). Germline lookup yields CDR1 MNHEY and CDR2 SVGEGT. The CDR3 contains 14 residues. Trimming stripped 9 bases from V and 3 bases from J, with 17 bases between. CDR3 loop: CASRPGALYYGYTF. The CDR3 nucleotides are TGTGCCAGTAGACCTGGGGCCCTATACTATGGCTACACCTTC.

The chain uses TRBV29-1 and TRBJ2-3; 10 positions agree with TRBD2. This CDR3 has 14 residues. Germline V gene data show CDR1 as SQVTM and CDR2 as ANQGSEA. V shed 1 base, J shed 6 bases, and the junction held 4 bases outside the gene matches. The CDR3 here is CSVEAGTSADTQYF. CDR3 DNA: TGCAGCGTTGAAGCCGGGACTAGCGCGGATACGCAGTATTTT.

The table lists this clone with a count of one. The chain combines TRBV28 with TRBJ2-2; the D gene is possibly TRBD2 (6 bases). Trimming removed 4 bases at V and 8 bases at J, with 17 bases between. The CDR3 is 15 amino acids. From germline, CDR1 is MDHEN and CDR2 SYDVKM. CDR3 in DNA: TGTGCCAGCAGTTCATTGGAGGGGCTAACTGGGGAGCTGTTTTTT. This codes for CASSSLEGLTGELFF.

This chain uses TRBV9 with TRBJ1-5; TRBD1 aligns across 7 bases. The CDR3 is 15 amino acids. Germline CDR1 reads SGDLS; CDR2 reads YYNGEE. The V and J ends lost 3 bases and 1 base, in that order; junction bases with no gene match: 4. Written as DNA, the CDR3 is TGTGCCAGCAGCGAGGGGGCGTTGAGCAATCAGCCCCAGCATTTT. This sequence encodes CASSEGALSNQPQHF.

This chain joins TRBV3-1 (or the pseudogene TRBV3-2) and TRBJ2-5, with 11 bases lining up with TRBD2. J was trimmed by 3 bases and V by 5 bases; bases with no gene match: 5. This CDR3 comprises 15 residues. Looked up from germline, CDR1 is LGHDT and CDR2 is YNNKEL (reference sequence). In DNA form, the CDR3 reads TGTGCCAGCAGCACCGGGACTAGCGGAGAAGAGACCCAGTACTTC. Amino acids: CASSTGTSGEETQYF.

The chain carries TRBV5-1 and TRBJ1-6; 7 nucleotides match TRBD1. Germline-derived CDR1 and CDR2 are SGHRS and YFSETQ. This CDR3 is built from 14 residues. Trimming at V came to 4 bases and at J to 9 bases, leaving 7 bases not matched to a gene. CDR3 amino acids: CASSRDRATSPLHF. Written as DNA, the CDR3 is TGCGCCAGCAGCCGAGACAGGGCTACTTCACCCCTCCACTTT.

This clone has at least ten counts. The rearrangement links TRBV11-2 to TRBJ2-7; 8 positions agree with TRBD2. This CDR3 spans 15 amino acids. Trimming took 4 bases from V and 3 from J; bases not matched to a gene: 8. The V gene's germline CDR1 is SGHAT and CDR2 FQNNGV. CDR3 sequence: CASSSLSGILYEQYF. As DNA, the CDR3 is TGTGCCAGCAGCTCCCTTAGCGGGATCCTCTACGAGCAGTACTTC.

The rearrangement uses TRBV7-6 and TRBJ1-6, with a weak D call TRBD1 (6 bases). The V end lost 4 bases, the J end lost 10 bases, and 14 bases lay between the germline ends. The CDR3 loop spans 14 amino acids. The germline V gene has CDR1 SGHVS and CDR2 FNYEAQ. In DNA form, the CDR3 reads TGTGCCAGCAGCTCAAGGGACATAAGCTCACCCCTCCACTTT. It specifies CASSSRDISSPLHF.

The chain has TRBV30 and TRBJ2-1; 9 bases fit TRBD1. Germline V gene sequence: CDR1 GTSNPN, CDR2 SVGIG (reference sequence). V gave up 5 bases and J gave up 8 bases; unmatched junction bases: 7. The CDR3 runs to 13 residues. The CDR3 sequence is CAWQGQGWHEQFF. As DNA, the CDR3 is TGTGCCTGGCAGGGACAGGGATGGCATGAGCAGTTCTTC.

This clone has just one count. The chain uses TRBV6-5 and TRBJ2-3; no firm D call. V was cut by 8 bases and J by 1 base, with 4 bases left in between. Germline CDR1 and CDR2: MNHEY and SVGAGI. This CDR3 region has 11 residues. The CDR3 loop is CASGRTDTQYF. In nucleotides, the CDR3 is TGTGCCAGCGGCCGCACAGATACGCAGTATTTT.

The chain links TRBV5-5 to TRBJ1-5; perhaps TRBD1 as D (5 bases). The CDR3 loop spans 15 amino acids. V shed 4 bases and J shed 4 bases, with 15 bases lying between them. Germline CDR1 is SGHKS and CDR2 is YYEKEE (reference sequence). CDR3 in amino acids: CASSPGGAPNQPQHF. CDR3 DNA: TGTGCCAGCAGCCCCGGGGGAGCCCCTAATCAGCCCCAGCATTTT.

This clone occurred a few times. This rearrangement joins TRBV7-9 to TRBJ1-5; a possible D gene is TRBD1 (5 bases). The CDR3 has 14 residues. V lost 3 bases and J lost 1, with 7 bases in between. Germline V CDR1 and CDR2: SEHNR, FQNEAQ (reference sequence). The CDR3 DNA is TGTGCCAGCAGCTTGAAGGGGAGCAATCAGCCCCAGCATTTT. It is translated as CASSLKGSNQPQHF.

CDR3: CASRSTGDTEAFF. CDR3 coding DNA: TGTGCCAGCAGATCGACAGGGGACACTGAAGCTTTCTTT. The chain links TRBV7-3 to TRBJ1-1, with 8 bases lining up with TRBD1. V shed 6 bases, J shed 3 bases, and the junction held 3 bases outside the gene matches. Germline CDR1 and CDR2: SGHTA and FQGTGA. The CDR3 has 13 residues.

The chain couples TRBV28 to TRBJ2-7, with D unresolved. The CDR3 spans 14 residues. Germline CDR1 reads MDHEN; CDR2 reads SYDVKM. The V and J ends lost 5 bases and 1 base respectively, with 12 bases between them. In nucleotides, the CDR3 is TGTGCCAGCAGTGGCCCCCTGAATTCCTACGAGCAGTACTTC. Its translation: CASSGPLNSYEQYF.

Only a few counts were recorded for this clone. V usage is TRBV11-2 and J usage is TRBJ1-6; possible D gene TRBD1, 5 bases. Per germline, CDR1 SGHAT and CDR2 FQNNGV. The CDR3 totals 14 residues. V shed 2 bases and J shed 10 bases, with 12 bases lying between them. The CDR3: CASSLITGRSPLHF. The CDR3 nucleotides read TGTGCCAGCAGCTTAATAACAGGACGGTCACCCCTCCACTTT. Based on the CDR3 plus reference TRBV11-2 and TRBJ1-6, the full variable domain is EAGVAQSPRYKIIEKRQSVAFWCNPISGHATLYWYQQILGQGPKLLIQFQNNGVVDDSQLPKDRFSAERLKGVDSTLKIQPAKLEDSAVYLCASSLITGRSPLHFGNGTRLTVT.

V and J are TRBV19 and TRBJ1-2; TRBD1 matches 7 bases. Germline V lookup: CDR1 LNHDA, CDR2 SQIVND (reference sequence). V dropped 6 bases and J dropped 7; count of bases not matched to a gene: 11. CDR3 length equals 14 residues. CDR3 loop: CASSLGVDRAGYTF. CDR3 in DNA: TGTGCCAGTAGCCTGGGGGTAGACAGGGCTGGCTACACCTTC.

This chain links TRBV6-6 with TRBJ2-6, with no clear D. This CDR3 has 16 residues. V gave up 4 bases and J gave up 0 bases, with 10 bases separating them. Germline V gene data show CDR1 as MNHNY and CDR2 as SVGAGI (reference sequence). The CDR3 region has the DNA TGTGCCAGCAGTTCCTCTTTATACTCTGGGGCCAACGTCCTGACTTTC. It yields the protein CASSSSLYSGANVLTF.

V gene TRBV7-3 combines with J gene TRBJ1-3, with 7 bases fitting TRBD1. Trimming at V came to 4 bases and at J to 1 base, leaving 4 bases not matched to a gene. This CDR3 contains 15 residues. Germline CDR1 SGHTA, CDR2 FQGTGA. CDR3 sequence: CASSSQGGSGNTIYF. Written as DNA, the CDR3 is TGTGCCAGCAGCTCTCAGGGGGGTTCTGGAAACACCATATATTTT.

This clone was picked up a small number of times. The chain joins TRBV5-4 to TRBJ1-2, with TRBD1 matching over 8 bases. Germline-derived CDR1 and CDR2 are SGHNT and YYREEE (reference sequence). There are 14 residues in the CDR3. The J segment lost 6 bases and the V segment lost 1 base, leaving 5 bases of the junction unmatched. CDR3 nucleotides: TGTGCCAGCAGCTTGAGGCAGGGGGCCGATGGCTACACCTTC. Translation: CASSLRQGADGYTF.

The chain recombines TRBV19 with TRBJ1-2, with D possibly matching TRBD1 (6 bases). There are 14 residues in the CDR3. Germline loops: CDR1 LNHDA, CDR2 SQIVND (reference sequence). V was clipped by 4 bases and J by 4 bases, with 13 bases between them. The CDR3 nucleotides read TGTGCCAGTAGTACCCCAGGGGCGGGCTATGGCTACACCTTC. Protein sequence: CASSTPGAGYGYTF.

In this sample, this clone turned up a few times. The J gene is TRBJ2-1, the V gene TRBV4-2; D might be TRBD2 (6 bases). The germline gives CDR1 LGHNA, CDR2 YNFKEQ. The CDR3 is 15 residues long. V was trimmed by 1 base and J by 4 bases, leaving 11 bases between them. The DNA for the CDR3 is TGTGCCAGCAGCCAAGGTCCTAGCGAGTACAATGAGCAGTTCTTC. It yields the protein CASSQGPSEYNEQFF.

The chain's CDR3 is CSVGTGWNYGYTF. Written as DNA, the CDR3 is TGCAGCGTCGGGACAGGGTGGAACTATGGCTACACCTTC. The chain couples TRBV29-1 to TRBJ1-2, with 9 positions matching TRBD1. Germline values: CDR1 SQVTM, CDR2 ANQGSEA. The CDR3 contains 13 residues. Trimming cost V 6 bases and J 2 bases; bases outside gene matches: 4.

The rearrangement joins TRBV12-5 to TRBJ2-1; TRBD2 matches at 9 bases. Germline CDR1 and CDR2: LGHNT and FRNRAP. The CDR3 totals 16 residues. With 0 bases clipped from V and 7 bases from J, the junction kept 7 bases outside the gene matches. The chain's CDR3 is CASGLVSFSGRNEQFF. CDR3 sequence (DNA): TGTGCTAGTGGTTTGGTTTCCTTCAGCGGGAGGAATGAGCAGTTCTTC.

J is TRBJ1-4 and V is TRBV28, with a weak D call TRBD1 (6 bases). The CDR3 length is 16 residues. V was clipped by 5 bases and J by 4 bases, with 17 bases between them. In germline, CDR1 is MDHEN, CDR2 SYDVKM. The CDR3, as DNA: TGTGCCAGCAGTCTCCGACAGGCAGGAATTAATGAAAAACTGTTTTTT. Its protein is CASSLRQAGINEKLFF.

This sequence joins TRBV11-1 and TRBJ2-7, with 7 positions matching TRBD1. Germline V gives CDR1 SGHAT, CDR2 FQDESV (reference sequence). The CDR3 is 15 amino acids. The ends lost 4 bases at V and 6 bases at J; junction bases unmatched: 12. CDR3 amino acids: CASSSGPTGQREQYF. The CDR3 nucleotides read TGTGCCAGCAGCTCCGGTCCGACAGGGCAGCGCGAGCAGTACTTC.